The 30 T cell receptor beta chains given below trace back to one sample, sequenced in a study of cytomegalovirus exposure and HLA in healthy donors. The PCR made use of 60 Vbeta and 13 Jbeta primers. Generated by immunoSEQ multiplex PCR, the TCRdb table keeps only in-frame clones and is missing some. Listed are some 130,000 clones; approximately 1.7% falls within the top ten. Source material: PBMCs. Source of these receptors: a middle-aged woman in good health and CMV-seropositive.

The V call is TRBV28, the J call TRBJ1-3; D is undetermined. The length of the CDR3 is 17 residues. Germline V gene data show CDR1 as MDHEN and CDR2 as SYDVKM. Trimming stripped 1 base from V and 0 bases from J, with 13 bases between. DNA of the CDR3: TGTGCCAGCAGTTTATCACGTGGAGTGCGCTCTGGAAACACCATATATTTT. Translated: CASSLSRGVRSGNTIYF.

The rearrangement links TRBV7-2 to TRBJ2-3, with a tentative D call TRBD1 (6 bases). The V gene lost 4 bases and the J gene lost 1 base, with 9 bases spanning the gap. The CDR3 runs 14 residues. The germline V gene has CDR1 SGHTA and CDR2 FQGNSA. In DNA form, the CDR3 reads TGTGCCAGCAGCTGGGGGCGGCGCACAGATACGCAGTATTTT. This codes for CASSWGRRTDTQYF.

This CDR3 is CASSEVGSYGYTF. CDR3 coding DNA: TGCGCCAGCAGTGAGGTGGGGAGCTATGGCTACACCTTC. The rearrangement links TRBV10-1 to TRBJ1-2, with unresolved D. V lost 2 bases, J lost 4 bases, and 8 bases lay in between. This CDR3 comprises 13 residues. In germline, CDR1 is WNHNN, CDR2 SYGVQD (reference sequence).

This chain connects TRBV13 to TRBJ2-1; D is perhaps TRBD2 (6 bases). Trimming removed 3 bases at V and 4 bases at J, with 10 bases between. CDR1 PRHDT and CDR2 FYEKMQ come from the germline V gene (reference sequence). The CDR3 is made up of 14 amino acids. CDR3 nucleotides: TGTGCCAGCAGCTTGGGAGCGGGTTACAATGAGCAGTTCTTC. Its translation: CASSLGAGYNEQFF. Based on the CDR3 plus reference TRBV13 and TRBJ2-1, the full variable domain is AAGVIQSPRHLIKEKRETATLKCYPIPRHDTVYWYQQGPGQDPQFLISFYEKMQSDKGSIPDRFSAQQFSDYHSELNMSSLELGDSALYFCASSLGAGYNEQFFGPGTRLTVL.

The gene calls are TRBV7-9 and TRBJ2-3; TRBD1 aligns across 8 bases. Germline V gene data show CDR1 as SEHNR and CDR2 as FQNEAQ (reference sequence). Unmatched junction bases numbered 2, after V lost 4 bases and J lost 2 bases. The CDR3 totals 14 residues. The CDR3 nucleotides are TGTGCCAGCAGCTGGACAGGGAACACAGATACGCAGTATTTT. Residues: CASSWTGNTDTQYF.

The chain has TRBV6-1 and TRBJ2-7; 7 bases agree with TRBD1. The CDR3 has 13 residues. V shed 8 bases and J 4 bases; nucleotides not matched to a gene: 8. CDR1 is MNHNS and CDR2 is SASEGT in the germline V gene. As DNA, the CDR3 is TGTGCCAGCGATGAAGGGGGCCGATACGAGCAGTACTTC. Translation gives CASDEGGRYEQYF.

This chain joins TRBV15 and TRBJ2-2; 10 bases agree with TRBD1. CDR1 LNHNV and CDR2 YYDKDF come from the germline V gene (reference sequence). J lost 5 bases, V lost 3 bases, and 6 bases had no gene match. This CDR3 has 16 amino acids. The CDR3 here is CATSSTGTGVTGELFF. The CDR3 DNA is TGTGCCACCAGCAGTACCGGGACAGGGGTTACCGGGGAGCTGTTTTTT. Based on the CDR3 plus reference TRBV15 and TRBJ2-2, the full variable domain is DAMVIQNPRYQVTQFGKPVTLSCSQTLNHNVMYWYQQKSSQAPKLLFHYYDKDFNNEADTPDNFQSRRPNTSFCFLDIRSPGLGDTAMYLCATSSTGTGVTGELFFGEGSRLTVL.

The V and J genes are TRBV19 and TRBJ2-2; 14 bases align to TRBD2. The CDR3 covers 15 residues. V shed 8 bases and J 4 bases; nucleotides not matched to a gene: 3. Germline V lookup: CDR1 LNHDA, CDR2 SQIVND (reference sequence). The CDR3 here is CASQGLAGVTGELFF. The CDR3 DNA follows: TGTGCCAGTCAGGGACTAGCGGGAGTCACCGGGGAGCTGTTTTTT. Combining the CDR3 with reference TRBV19 and TRBJ2-2 gives the whole variable domain DGGITQSPKYLFRKEGQNVTLSCEQNLNHDAMYWYRQDPGQGLRLIYYSQIVNDFQKGDIAEGYSVSREKKESFPLTVTSAQKNPTAFYLCASQGLAGVTGELFFGEGSRLTVL.

The gene calls are TRBV7-3 and TRBJ1-2; no reliable D call. The V end lost 0 bases, the J end lost 8 bases, and 13 bases lay between the germline ends. The length of the CDR3 is 14 residues. CDR1 is SGHTA and CDR2 is FQGTGA in the germline V gene. CDR3 protein: CASSLTPGSGGYTF. CDR3 nucleotides: TGTGCCAGCAGCTTAACGCCGGGAAGCGGAGGCTACACCTTC. The whole variable domain, filled in from reference TRBV7-3 and TRBJ1-2, reads GAGVSQTPSNKVTEKGKYVELRCDPISGHTALYWYRQSLGQGPEFLIYFQGTGAADDSGLPNDRFFAVRPEGSVSTLKIQRTERGDSAVYLCASSLTPGSGGYTFGSGTRLTVV.

The rearrangement uses TRBV7-8 and TRBJ2-1; possible D gene TRBD2, 6 bases. CDR1 is SGHVS, CDR2 FQNEAQ, per germline. The CDR3 contains 17 residues. With 1 base removed from V and 1 base from J, the gap between germline ends came to 14 bases. The DNA for the CDR3 is TGTGCCAGCAGCTTAGGATCTAGCGCCCATTCCTACAATGAGCAGTTCTTC. This gives the protein CASSLGSSAHSYNEQFF.

This rearrangement joins TRBV5-4 to TRBJ2-6; tentative D call: TRBD1 (5 bases). Germline V gene lookup returns CDR1 SGHNT and CDR2 YYREEE (reference sequence). The V end lost 4 bases, the J end lost 2 bases, and 19 bases lay between the germline ends. This CDR3 comprises 18 residues. CDR3 loop: CASSPEPGPGTGANVLTF. The DNA of the CDR3 is TGTGCCAGCAGCCCGGAACCGGGCCCAGGGACTGGGGCCAACGTCCTGACTTTC.

V is TRBV21-1 and J is TRBJ1-1. TRBV21-1 is a pseudogene locus. CDR3 length equals 13 residues. Here the CDR3 DNA reads TGTGCCAGCAGCAAAGTCTGGAACACTGAAGCTTTCTTT. This translates into CASSKVWNTEAFF.

This sequence joins TRBV10-3 and TRBJ2-7; TRBD2 agrees at 7 bases. The ends lost 10 bases at V and 1 base at J; junction bases unmatched: 4. Germline V gene lookup returns CDR1 ENHRY and CDR2 SYGVKD. The CDR3 is 12 amino acids. The CDR3 DNA follows: TGTGCCACAACCGGGGGGTCCTACGAGCAGTACTTC. Encoded protein: CATTGGSYEQYF.

This sequence joins TRBV19 and TRBJ2-3; 9 bases fit TRBD2. V dropped 6 bases and J dropped 0; count of bases not matched to a gene: 4. Per germline, CDR1 LNHDA and CDR2 SQIVND (reference sequence). The CDR3 runs 15 residues. For the CDR3, the DNA is TGTGCCAGTAGCACAGGACTAGCGAGCACAGATACGCAGTATTTT. Translated: CASSTGLASTDTQYF.

The genes are TRBV7-2 and TRBJ2-5, with D possibly matching TRBD2 (6 bases). Germline V gene sequence: CDR1 SGHTA, CDR2 FQGNSA. The CDR3 runs 16 residues. The ends were cut back, 1 base at V and 2 bases at J, with 14 bases in the middle. CDR3 in amino acids: CASSLDDGSWQETQYF. CDR3 bases: TGTGCCAGCAGCTTAGACGACGGGAGTTGGCAAGAGACCCAGTACTTC.

The V and J genes are TRBV10-3 and TRBJ2-5, with 7 bases aligning to TRBD2. The germline gives CDR1 ENHRY, CDR2 SYGVKD. The CDR3 has 14 residues. The V and J ends lost 5 bases and 6 bases, in that order; junction bases with no gene match: 9. In DNA, the CDR3 is TGTGCCATCAGTCCCTCGGAGCGGGATCAGACCCAGTACTTC. Translating it yields CAISPSERDQTQYF.

The chain uses TRBV7-9 and TRBJ2-7; 8 bases agree with TRBD1. From germline, CDR1 is SEHNR and CDR2 FQNEAQ (reference sequence). The CDR3 length is 14 residues. V shed 4 bases, J shed 2 bases, and the junction held 4 bases outside the gene matches. CDR3 protein: CASSSAGQAYEQYF. The CDR3 DNA reads TGTGCCAGCAGCTCCGCGGGACAGGCCTACGAGCAGTACTTC.

J is TRBJ1-1 and V is TRBV4-1; D is unclear. Germline CDR1 MGHRA, CDR2 YSYEKL. This CDR3 has 14 amino acids. The germline V and J ends were trimmed by 0 bases and 5 bases, with 10 bases remaining between them. The CDR3 protein is CASSQEKGGTEAFF. The CDR3 DNA sequence: TGCGCCAGCAGCCAAGAAAAGGGAGGTACTGAAGCTTTCTTT.

The chain recombines TRBV5-6 with TRBJ2-5; TRBD1 aligns across 8 bases. The J call may not be correct, given that the DNA end is closer to TRBJ2-7. CDR3 size: 14 residues. Germline CDR1 reads SGHDT; CDR2 reads YYEEEE. The CDR3 reads CASSYGTGGHEQYF. CDR3 DNA sequence: TGTGCCAGCAGTTACGGGACAGGTGGGCACGAGCAGTACTTC.

The V and J genes are TRBV4-3 and TRBJ2-7, with TRBD2 matching over 11 bases. This CDR3 is 17 amino acids long. V shed 3 bases and J 2 bases; nucleotides not matched to a gene: 9. Germline CDR1 is LGHNA and CDR2 is YSLEER. CDR3 sequence (DNA): TGCGCCAGCAGCCATAAGGGCACTAGCGGGAGTCCCTACGAGCAGTACTTC. Translation gives CASSHKGTSGSPYEQYF.

The chain couples TRBV5-1 to TRBJ2-3; 8 nucleotides match TRBD2. The V gene end was trimmed by 1 base and the J gene end by 4 bases; junction bases not matched to a gene: 5. Germline V CDR1 and CDR2: SGHRS, YFSETQ. This CDR3 contains 15 residues. CDR3 coding DNA: TGCGCCAGCAGCTTGCGGGAGGGTGGGGCAGATACGCAGTATTTT. Amino acid sequence: CASSLREGGADTQYF. The full variable domain, its missing parts supplied by reference TRBV5-1 and TRBJ2-3, is KAGVTQTPRYLIKTRGQQVTLSCSPISGHRSVSWYQQTPGQGLQFLFEYFSETQRNKGNFPGRFSGRQFSNSRSEMNVSTLELGDSALYLCASSLREGGADTQYFGPGTRLTVL.

This chain uses TRBV7-2 with TRBJ2-5, with D tentatively TRBD2 (5 bases). Germline lookup yields CDR1 SGHTA and CDR2 FQGNSA. This CDR3 is built from 19 residues. Between the trimmed V and J ends, which lost 3 bases and 4 bases, there was a span of 27 bases. The CDR3 loop is CASSFSVRESELTVETQYF. CDR3 in DNA: TGTGCCAGCAGCTTCTCTGTGAGGGAGTCCGAACTTACGGTAGAGACCCAGTACTTC.

This chain joins TRBV28 and TRBJ1-1; tentatively, D is TRBD1 (5 bases). The CDR3 consists of 13 residues. The ends were cut back, 3 bases at V and 2 bases at J, with 7 bases in the middle. The germline V gene encodes CDR1 MDHEN and CDR2 SYDVKM. The DNA for the CDR3 is TGTGCCAGCAGTTTGGGGGGAAACACTGAAGCTTTCTTT. The encoded protein is CASSLGGNTEAFF.

The chain joins TRBV10-3 to TRBJ2-1; 7 bases align to TRBD2. The CDR3 consists of 14 residues. Germline trimming cut 7 bases from V and 9 bases from J; bases unmatched to any gene: 12. Germline CDR1 ENHRY, CDR2 SYGVKD. Written as DNA, the CDR3 is TGTGCCATCACGGACCATCTCTCGGGGGGTGAGCAGTTCTTC. Its translation is CAITDHLSGGEQFF.

The V gene is TRBV5-4, the J gene TRBJ2-2; D possibly corresponds to TRBD2 (5 bases). The V gene lost 2 bases and the J gene lost 8 bases, with 10 bases spanning the gap. CDR3 length: 13 residues. Germline values: CDR1 SGHNT, CDR2 YYREEE (reference sequence). DNA of the CDR3: TGTGCCAGCAGCTTAGAGGGAAAAGGGGAGCTGTTTTTT. Amino acids: CASSLEGKGELFF.

This rearrangement joins TRBV2 to TRBJ2-1, with TRBD2 identical over 14 bases. Germline V gene data show CDR1 as SNHLY and CDR2 as FYNNEI. This CDR3 spans 15 amino acids. The V and J ends lost 8 bases and 4 bases, in that order; junction bases with no gene match: 4. The CDR3 bases are TGTGCCAGCGGCGGGACTAGCGGGAGTTACAATGAGCAGTTCTTC. Its translation: CASGGTSGSYNEQFF.

The chain carries TRBV29-1 and TRBJ2-7; 7 bases align to TRBD1. V trimming: 3 bases; J trimming: 6 bases; junction bases outside the gene matches: 8. CDR3 size: 13 residues. CDR1 and CDR2 (germline): SQVTM, ANQGSEA. Here the CDR3 DNA reads TGCAGCGTTGACGAGAACAGGGGTGGCGAGCAGTACTTC. Residues: CSVDENRGGEQYF.

The gene calls are TRBV6-5 and TRBJ1-2; the match to TRBD1 covers 8 bases. The CDR3 is made up of 14 amino acids. Trimming removed 5 bases from V and 7 bases from J; junction bases left unmatched: 9. Germline CDR1 MNHEY, CDR2 SVGAGI. The CDR3 nucleotides read TGTGCCAGCAGTCCCATCAGGGGGCGCACTGGCTACACCTTC. This sequence encodes CASSPIRGRTGYTF.

V is TRBV5-1 and J is TRBJ2-3, with 11 bases that match TRBD1. The CDR3 covers 17 residues. Looked up from germline, CDR1 is SGHRS and CDR2 is YFSETQ. V was pared by 0 bases and J by 5 bases, with 8 bases of the junction left unmatched. As DNA, the CDR3 is TGCGCCAGCAGCTTGGTAGGGACAGGGGGGTTGAGAGATACGCAGTATTTT. It codes for CASSLVGTGGLRDTQYF.

The CDR3: CASSLGRTTYNEQFF. The CDR3 bases are TGTGCCAGCAGCTTAGGGCGGACTACCTACAATGAGCAGTTCTTC. V and J are TRBV7-3 and TRBJ2-1, with a possible D match to TRBD2 (6 bases). The CDR3 loop spans 15 amino acids. V was trimmed by 2 bases and J by 2 bases, leaving 10 bases between them. Germline lookup yields CDR1 SGHTA and CDR2 FQGTGA. Full variable domain (missing parts from reference TRBV7-3 and TRBJ2-1): GAGVSQTPSNKVTEKGKYVELRCDPISGHTALYWYRQSLGQGPEFLIYFQGTGAADDSGLPNDRFFAVRPEGSVSTLKIQRTERGDSAVYLCASSLGRTTYNEQFFGPGTRLTVL.